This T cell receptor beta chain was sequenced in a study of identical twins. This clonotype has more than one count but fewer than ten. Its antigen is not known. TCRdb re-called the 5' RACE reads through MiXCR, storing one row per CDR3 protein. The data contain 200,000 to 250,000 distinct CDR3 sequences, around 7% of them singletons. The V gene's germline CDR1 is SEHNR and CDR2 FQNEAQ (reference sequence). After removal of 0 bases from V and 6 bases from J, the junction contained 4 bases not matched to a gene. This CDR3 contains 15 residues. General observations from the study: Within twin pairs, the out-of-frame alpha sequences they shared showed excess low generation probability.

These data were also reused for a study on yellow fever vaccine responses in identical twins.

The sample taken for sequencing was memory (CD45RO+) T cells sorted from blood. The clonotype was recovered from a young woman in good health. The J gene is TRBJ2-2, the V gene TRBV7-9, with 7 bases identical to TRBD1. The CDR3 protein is CASSLAGGAAGELFF. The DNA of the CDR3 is TGTGCCAGCAGCTTAGCAGGGGGCGCGGCCGGGGAGCTGTTTTTT.